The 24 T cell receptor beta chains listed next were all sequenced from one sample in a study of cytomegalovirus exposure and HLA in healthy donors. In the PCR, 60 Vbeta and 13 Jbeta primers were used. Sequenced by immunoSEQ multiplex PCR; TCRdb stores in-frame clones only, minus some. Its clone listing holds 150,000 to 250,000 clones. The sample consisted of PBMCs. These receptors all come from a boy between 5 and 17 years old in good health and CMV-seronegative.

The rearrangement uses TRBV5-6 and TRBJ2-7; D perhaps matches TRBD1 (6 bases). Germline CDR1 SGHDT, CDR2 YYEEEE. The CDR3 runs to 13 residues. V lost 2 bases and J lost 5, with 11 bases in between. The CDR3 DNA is TGTGCCAGCAGCTTACAGGGCGCCCACGAGCAGTACTTC. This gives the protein CASSLQGAHEQYF. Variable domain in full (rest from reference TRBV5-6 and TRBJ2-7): DAGVTQSPTHLIKTRGQQVTLRCSPKSGHDTVSWYQQALGQGPQFIFQYYEEEERQRGNFPDRFSGHQFPNYSSELNVNALLLGDSALYLCASSLQGAHEQYFGPGTRLTVT.

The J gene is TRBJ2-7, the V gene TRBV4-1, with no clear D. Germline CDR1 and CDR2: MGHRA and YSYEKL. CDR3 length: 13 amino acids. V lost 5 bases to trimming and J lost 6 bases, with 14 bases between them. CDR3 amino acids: CASSFTSETEQYF. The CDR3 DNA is TGCGCCAGCAGCTTCACCTCGGAGACCGAGCAGTACTTC.

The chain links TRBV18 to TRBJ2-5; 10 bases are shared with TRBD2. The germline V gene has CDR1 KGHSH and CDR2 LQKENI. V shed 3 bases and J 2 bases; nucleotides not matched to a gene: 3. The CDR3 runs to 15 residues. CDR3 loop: CASSPGSGGQETQYF. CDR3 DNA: TGTGCCAGCTCACCGGGTAGCGGGGGGCAAGAGACCCAGTACTTC.

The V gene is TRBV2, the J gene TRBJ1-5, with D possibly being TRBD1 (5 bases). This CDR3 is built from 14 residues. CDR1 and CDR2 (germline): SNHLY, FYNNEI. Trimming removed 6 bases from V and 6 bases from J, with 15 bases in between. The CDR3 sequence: CASRSAGSAQPQHF. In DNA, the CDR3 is TGTGCCAGCAGATCAGCAGGGTCGGCTCAGCCCCAGCATTTT.

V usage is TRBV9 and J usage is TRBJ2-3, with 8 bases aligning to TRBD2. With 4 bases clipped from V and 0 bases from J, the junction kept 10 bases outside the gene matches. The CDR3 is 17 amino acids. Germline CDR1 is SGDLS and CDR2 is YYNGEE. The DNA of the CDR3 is TGTGCCAGCAGCCCTCGGGAGCGGGGGCTTAGCACAGATACGCAGTATTTT. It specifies CASSPRERGLSTDTQYF.

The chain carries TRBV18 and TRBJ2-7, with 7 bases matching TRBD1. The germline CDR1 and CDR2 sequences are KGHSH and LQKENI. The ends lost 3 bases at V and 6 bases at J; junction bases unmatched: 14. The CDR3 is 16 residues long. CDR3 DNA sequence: TGTGCCAGCTCACCTAGGGGGCCAGAGCGTAATGGCGAGCAGTACTTC. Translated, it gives CASSPRGPERNGEQYF.

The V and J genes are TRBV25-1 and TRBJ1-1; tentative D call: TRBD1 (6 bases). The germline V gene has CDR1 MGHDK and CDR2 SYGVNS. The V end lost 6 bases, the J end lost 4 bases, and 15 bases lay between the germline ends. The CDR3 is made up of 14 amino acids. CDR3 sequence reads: CASSPPGAGTEAFF. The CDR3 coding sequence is TGTGCCAGCAGCCCTCCAGGGGCCGGCACTGAAGCTTTCTTT. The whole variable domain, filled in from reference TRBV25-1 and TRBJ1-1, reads EADIYQTPRYLVIGTGKKITLECSQTMGHDKMYWYQQDPGMELHLIHYSYGVNSTEKGDLSSESTVSRIRTEHFPLTLESARPSHTSQYLCASSPPGAGTEAFFGQGTRLTVV.

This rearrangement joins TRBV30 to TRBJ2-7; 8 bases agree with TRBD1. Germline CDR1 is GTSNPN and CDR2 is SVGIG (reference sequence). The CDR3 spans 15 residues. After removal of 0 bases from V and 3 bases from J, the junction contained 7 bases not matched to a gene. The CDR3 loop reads CAWSVSGGAGYEQYF. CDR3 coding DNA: TGTGCCTGGAGTGTATCAGGGGGCGCGGGCTACGAGCAGTACTTC.

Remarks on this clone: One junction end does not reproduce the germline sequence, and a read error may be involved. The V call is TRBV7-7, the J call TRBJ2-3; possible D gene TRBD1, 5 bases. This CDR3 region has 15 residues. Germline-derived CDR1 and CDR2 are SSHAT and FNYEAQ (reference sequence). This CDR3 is CASSSDSSSTDTQYF. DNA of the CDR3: TGTGCTAGCAGTTCTGACAGTTCTAGCACAGATACGCAGTATTTT.

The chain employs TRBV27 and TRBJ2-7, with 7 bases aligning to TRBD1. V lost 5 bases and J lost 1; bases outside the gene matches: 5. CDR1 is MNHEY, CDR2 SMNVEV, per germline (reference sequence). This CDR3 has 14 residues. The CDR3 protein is CASSPGQASYEQYF. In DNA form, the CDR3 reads TGTGCCAGCAGTCCCGGACAGGCTTCCTACGAGCAGTACTTC.

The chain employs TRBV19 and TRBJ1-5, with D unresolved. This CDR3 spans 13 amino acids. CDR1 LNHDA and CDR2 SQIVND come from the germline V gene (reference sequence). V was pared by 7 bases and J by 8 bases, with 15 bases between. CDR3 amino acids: CASMGSGVEPQHF. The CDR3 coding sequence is TGTGCCAGTATGGGCTCCGGGGTAGAGCCCCAGCATTTT.

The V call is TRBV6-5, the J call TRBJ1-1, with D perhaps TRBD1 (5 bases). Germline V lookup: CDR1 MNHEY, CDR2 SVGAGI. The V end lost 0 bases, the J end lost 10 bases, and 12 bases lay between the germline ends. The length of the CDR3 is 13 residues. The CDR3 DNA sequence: TGTGCCAGCAGTTACTCGAAGGACGGGGGAGCTTTCTTT. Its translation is CASSYSKDGGAFF.

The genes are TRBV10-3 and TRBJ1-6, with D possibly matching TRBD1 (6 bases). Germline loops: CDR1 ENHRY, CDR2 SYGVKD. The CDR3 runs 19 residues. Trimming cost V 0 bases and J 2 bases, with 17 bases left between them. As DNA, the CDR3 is TGTGCCATCAGTGAGTCAGGACAGAAACCTACCCCCTATAATTCACCCCTCCACTTT. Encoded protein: CAISESGQKPTPYNSPLHF.

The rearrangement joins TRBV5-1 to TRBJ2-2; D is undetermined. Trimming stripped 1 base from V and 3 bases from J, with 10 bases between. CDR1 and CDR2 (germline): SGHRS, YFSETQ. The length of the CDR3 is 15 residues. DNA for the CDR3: TGCGCCAGCAGCTTGAAACAGTACCACACCGGGGAGCTGTTTTTT. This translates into CASSLKQYHTGELFF.

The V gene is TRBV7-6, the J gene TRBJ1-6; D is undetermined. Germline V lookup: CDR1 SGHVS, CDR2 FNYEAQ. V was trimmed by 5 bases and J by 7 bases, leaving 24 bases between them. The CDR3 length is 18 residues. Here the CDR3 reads CASSPSPASVDGNSPLHF. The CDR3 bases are TGTGCCAGCAGCCCTAGCCCGGCCTCAGTAGACGGGAATTCACCCCTCCACTTT. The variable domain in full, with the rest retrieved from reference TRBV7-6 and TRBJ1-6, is GAGVSQSPRYKVTKRGQDVALRCDPISGHVSLYWYRQALGQGPEFLTYFNYEAQQDKSGLPNDRFSAERPEGSISTLTIQRTEQRDSAMYRCASSPSPASVDGNSPLHFGNGTRLTVT.

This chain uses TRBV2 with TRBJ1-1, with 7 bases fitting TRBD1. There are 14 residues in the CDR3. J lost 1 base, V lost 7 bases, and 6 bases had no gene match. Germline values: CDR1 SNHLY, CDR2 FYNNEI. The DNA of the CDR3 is TGTGCCAGCATCCTGACAGGGCCGAACACTGAAGCTTTCTTT. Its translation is CASILTGPNTEAFF.

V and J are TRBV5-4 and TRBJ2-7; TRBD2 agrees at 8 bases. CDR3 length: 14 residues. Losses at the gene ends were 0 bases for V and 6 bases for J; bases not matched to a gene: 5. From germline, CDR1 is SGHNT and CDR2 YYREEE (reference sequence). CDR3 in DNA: TGTGCCAGCAGCTTGGCTGGACTAGCATCCGAGCAGTACTTC. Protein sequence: CASSLAGLASEQYF.

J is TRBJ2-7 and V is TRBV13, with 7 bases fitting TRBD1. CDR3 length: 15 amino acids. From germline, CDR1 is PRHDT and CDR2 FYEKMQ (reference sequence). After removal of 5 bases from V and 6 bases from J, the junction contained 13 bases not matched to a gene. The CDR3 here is CASSPRTGGVAEQYF. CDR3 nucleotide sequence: TGTGCCAGCAGCCCCCGGACAGGTGGCGTCGCCGAGCAGTACTTC.

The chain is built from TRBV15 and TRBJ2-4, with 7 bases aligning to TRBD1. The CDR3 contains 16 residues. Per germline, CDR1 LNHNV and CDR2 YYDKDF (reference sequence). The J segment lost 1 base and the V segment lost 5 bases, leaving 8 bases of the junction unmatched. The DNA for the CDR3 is TGTGCCACCAGCGGGGAGACAGGGTGGGCCAAAAACATTCAGTACTTC. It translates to CATSGETGWAKNIQYF.

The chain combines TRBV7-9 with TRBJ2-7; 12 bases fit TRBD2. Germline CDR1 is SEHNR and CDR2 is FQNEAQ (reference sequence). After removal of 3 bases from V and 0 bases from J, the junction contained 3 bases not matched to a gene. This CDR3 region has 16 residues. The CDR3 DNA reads TGTGCCAGCAGCTTCCCGACTAGCGGGGGCTCCTACGAGCAGTACTTC. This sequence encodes CASSFPTSGGSYEQYF. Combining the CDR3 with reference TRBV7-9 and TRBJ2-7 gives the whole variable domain DTGVSQNPRHKITKRGQNVTFRCDPISEHNRLYWYRQTLGQGPEFLTYFQNEAQLEKSRLLSDRFSAERPKGSFSTLEIQRTEQGDSAMYLCASSFPTSGGSYEQYFGPGTRLTVT.

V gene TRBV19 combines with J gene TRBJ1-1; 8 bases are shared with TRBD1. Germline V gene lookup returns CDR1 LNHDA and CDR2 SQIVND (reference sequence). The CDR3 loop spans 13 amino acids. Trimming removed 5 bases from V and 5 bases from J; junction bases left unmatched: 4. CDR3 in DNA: TGTGCCAGTAGTCAGGGGGCTTATACTGAAGCTTTCTTT. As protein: CASSQGAYTEAFF. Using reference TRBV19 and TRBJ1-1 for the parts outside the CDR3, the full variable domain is DGGITQSPKYLFRKEGQNVTLSCEQNLNHDAMYWYRQDPGQGLRLIYYSQIVNDFQKGDIAEGYSVSREKKESFPLTVTSAQKNPTAFYLCASSQGAYTEAFFGQGTRLTVV.

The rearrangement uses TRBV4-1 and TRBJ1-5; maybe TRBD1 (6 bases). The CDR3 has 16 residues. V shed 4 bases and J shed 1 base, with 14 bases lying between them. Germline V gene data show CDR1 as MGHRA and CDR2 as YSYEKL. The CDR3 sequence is CASSLEVDRSNQPQHF. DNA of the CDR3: TGCGCCAGCAGCCTAGAAGTGGACAGAAGCAATCAGCCCCAGCATTTT.

The CDR3 region is CASSPSGGPTYEQYF. DNA for the CDR3: TGTGCCAGCAGTCCCTCCGGGGGGCCTACCTACGAGCAGTACTTC. This rearrangement joins TRBV27 to TRBJ2-7, with D maybe TRBD2 (7 bases). V shed 5 bases and J shed 2 bases, with 16 bases lying between them. The germline V gene encodes CDR1 MNHEY and CDR2 SMNVEV (reference sequence). The CDR3 extends over 15 amino acids.

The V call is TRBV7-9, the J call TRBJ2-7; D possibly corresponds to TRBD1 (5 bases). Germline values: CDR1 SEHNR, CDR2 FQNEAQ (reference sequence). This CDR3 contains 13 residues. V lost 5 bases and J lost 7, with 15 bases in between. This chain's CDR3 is CASSMTVTWEQYF. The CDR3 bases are TGTGCCAGCAGCATGACAGTGACGTGGGAGCAGTACTTC.